These T cell receptor beta chains were read from a single sample in a study of blood T cell repertoires in COVID-19. Profiling relied on immunoSEQ multiplex PCR, and the TCRdb table lists in-frame clones only, not all of them. The table includes approximately 140,000 clones, 70% to 90% detected once. The sequenced sample was peripheral blood. Receptor source: a woman aged 55-75 years with COVID-19, enrolled during active disease. CDR3s include the opening cysteine and the closing phenylalanine or tryptophan. The D gene is left open where the match is weak. Rows may omit the clone size; those that give it use once, few, many or a size class.

>TRBJ1-5|TRBD1|TRBV30|NA
CAWAQGARQPQHF
TGTGCCTGGGCTCAGGGGGCGCGTCAGCCCCAGCATTTT
>TRBJ1-5|NA|TRBV19|few
CASSIGGRNQPQHF
TGTGCCAGTAGTATAGGGGGCAGAAATCAGCCCCAGCATTTT
>TRBJ2-1|TRBD2|TRBV9|NA
CASSVSAGEFNEQFF
TGTGCCAGCAGCGTATCGGCGGGGGAGTTCAATGAGCAGTTCTTC
>TRBJ2-7|TRBD1|TRBV27|few
CASRAPRRPGTGKGEQYF
TGTGCCAGCCGAGCCCCGCGGCGCCCCGGGACAGGGAAAGGCGAGCAGTACTTC
>TRBJ2-7|TRBD2|TRBV2|NA
CASSEAMAAGTYEQYF
TGTGCCAGCAGTGAAGCGATGGCAGCGGGGACTTACGAGCAGTACTTC
>TRBJ1-4|TRBD1|TRBV9|NA
CASSADRDLNEKLFF
TGTGCCAGCAGTGCAGACAGGGACCTTAATGAAAAACTGTTTTTT
>TRBJ2-7|TRBD1|TRBV5-6|NA
CASSRGQGAFDEQYF
TGTGCCAGCAGCCGAGGACAGGGGGCTTTCGACGAGCAGTACTTC
>TRBJ2-1|NA|TRBV6-2/TRBV6-3|NA
CASSYSTGREQFF
TGTGCCAGCAGTTACTCGACAGGGAGGGAGCAGTTCTTC
>TRBJ2-2|TRBD2|TRBV24-1|NA
CATKTSGGAGELFF
TGTGCCACCAAGACTAGCGGGGGGGCCGGGGAGCTGTTTTTT
>TRBJ1-5|TRBD1|TRBV6-5|once
CASSAGGTQPQHF
TGTGCCAGCAGCGCAGGGGGGACTCAGCCCCAGCATTTT
>TRBJ2-1|TRBD1|TRBV29-1|NA
CSVMGTENNEQFF
TGCAGCGTCATGGGGACAGAAAACAATGAGCAGTTCTTC
>TRBJ2-3|NA|TRBV5-1|NA
CASSLGRGGTDTQYF
TGCGCCAGCAGCTTGGGGAGGGGAGGCACAGATACGCAGTATTTT
>TRBJ1-1|TRBD1|TRBV7-2|few
CASSTSGTGGTEAFF
TGTGCCAGCAGCACCTCCGGGACAGGGGGCACTGAAGCTTTCTTT
>TRBJ1-3|NA|TRBV5-1|NA
CASSLEGVLSGNTIYF
TGCGCCAGCAGCTTGGAAGGGGTCCTCTCTGGAAACACCATATATTTT
>TRBJ2-5|TRBD2|TRBV7-6|NA
CASSLEAGGWETQYF
TGTGCCAGCAGCTTAGAAGCGGGGGGGTGGGAGACCCAGTACTTC
>TRBJ2-7|NA|TRBV20-1|NA
CSAIYSYEQYF
TGCAGTGCTATCTATTCCTACGAGCAGTACTTC
>TRBJ1-1|TRBD1|TRBV6-2/TRBV6-3|NA
CASSWTGNTEAFF
TGTGCCAGCAGTTGGACAGGGAACACTGAAGCTTTCTTT
>TRBJ2-7|NA|TRBV7-8|once
CASSPSGTPLEEQYF
TGTGCCAGCAGCCCCTCCGGGACACCCTTGGAGGAGCAGTACTTC
>TRBJ1-6|NA|TRBV7-2|NA
CASSLFAGVGSPLHF
TGTGCCAGCAGCTTATTCGCAGGGGTTGGTTCACCCCTCCACTTT
>TRBJ2-1|TRBD1|TRBV24-1|NA
CATRGTGNNEQFF
TGTGCCACCAGAGGGACAGGAAACAATGAGCAGTTCTTC
>TRBJ2-1|NA|TRBV27|NA
CASSLWQGLDEQFF
TGTGCCAGCAGTTTATGGCAGGGGCTGGATGAGCAGTTCTTC
>TRBJ1-2|TRBD1|TRBV19|once
CASSINGDRGYGYTF
TGTGCCAGTAGTATCAACGGGGACAGGGGCTATGGCTACACCTTC
>TRBJ2-3|NA|TRBV24-1|NA
CATSDSQTSTDTQYF
TGTGCCACCAGTGATTCTCAGACTAGCACAGATACGCAGTATTTT
>TRBJ1-1|NA|TRBV20-1|NA
CSASLGRTEAFF
TGCAGTGCTAGTCTGGGCCGGACTGAAGCTTTCTTT
>TRBJ2-1|NA|TRBV14|few
CASSLYNEQFF
TGTGCCAGCAGCCTATACAATGAGCAGTTCTTC
>TRBJ2-3|NA|TRBV5-1|NA
CASSHAQGDTQYF
TGCGCCAGCAGCCACGCGCAGGGTGATACGCAGTATTTT
>TRBJ2-7|NA|TRBV3-1/TRBV3-2|NA
CASSQTGWKGYEQYF
TGTGCCAGCAGCCAAACAGGGTGGAAGGGCTACGAGCAGTACTTC
>TRBJ2-6|NA|TRBV4-3|NA
CASSSRKGVNVLTF
TGCGCCAGCAGCTCCCGGAAGGGGGTCAACGTCCTGACTTTC
>TRBJ1-1|NA|TRBV4-1|once
CASSQDRGGDTEAFF
TGCGCCAGCAGCCAAGATCGGGGGGGGGACACTGAAGCTTTCTTT
>TRBJ2-7|NA|TRBV11-2|NA
CASSLAGGWYEQYF
TGTGCCAGCAGCTTAGCGGGGGGCTGGTACGAGCAGTACTTC
>TRBJ2-3|NA|TRBV5-1|NA
CASSLGYRGAADTQYF
TGCGCCAGCAGCTTGGGCTATCGGGGGGCGGCAGATACGCAGTATTTT
>TRBJ2-7|TRBD1|TRBV7-6|NA
CASSFWTGKASEQYF
TGTGCCAGCAGCTTCTGGACAGGGAAGGCATCCGAGCAGTACTTC
>TRBJ2-7|NA|TRBV4-3|NA
CASSQDRQSYEQYF
TGCGCCAGCAGCCAAGATCGACAGTCCTACGAGCAGTACTTC
>TRBJ1-3|TRBD1|TRBV4-3|NA
CASSSGTGVENTIYF
TGCGCCAGCAGCTCTGGGACAGGGGTAGAAAACACCATATATTTT
>TRBJ2-2|TRBD1|TRBV27|NA
CASRDRSWELFF
TGTGCCAGCCGGGACAGGTCCTGGGAGCTGTTTTTT
>TRBJ1-2|NA|TRBV5-1|NA
CASSFDRSGDYGYTF
TGCGCCAGCAGCTTTGATAGGAGCGGCGACTATGGCTACACCTTC
>TRBJ1-6|TRBD1|TRBV5-1|NA
CASSSGQADSPLHF
TGCGCCAGCAGCTCGGGACAGGCGGATTCACCCCTCCACTTT
>TRBJ1-5|NA|TRBV7-9|NA
CASSSGSNQPQHF
TGTGCCAGCAGCTCGGGGAGCAATCAGCCCCAGCATTTT
>TRBJ1-1|TRBD1|TRBV29-1|NA
CSSSPDRGSRRNTEAFF
TGCAGCTCCTCTCCGGACAGGGGCAGCCGTAGGAACACTGAAGCTTTCTTT
>TRBJ1-1|TRBD1|TRBV29-1|NA
CSVDGQGSTEAFF
TGCAGCGTTGATGGACAGGGGAGTACTGAAGCTTTCTTT
>TRBJ2-2|NA|TRBV7-3|once
CASSSKTREAGELFF
TGTGCCAGCAGCTCAAAAACGAGGGAGGCCGGGGAGCTGTTTTTT
>TRBJ2-5|NA|TRBV6-5|NA
CASSYSASEETQYF
TGTGCCAGCAGTTATAGTGCTAGCGAAGAGACCCAGTACTTC
>TRBJ2-5|NA|TRBV7-9|NA
CASSLNVGGRGETQYF
TGTGCCAGCAGCTTAAATGTAGGGGGACGGGGAGAGACCCAGTACTTC
>TRBJ1-5|NA|TRBV28|once
CASSFAGLGNQPQHF
TGTGCCAGCAGTTTTGCCGGACTGGGCAATCAGCCCCAGCATTTT